This T cell receptor beta chain appears in the sequencing data of a study of blood T cell repertoires in COVID-19. Participants' reported clinical history set cohort assignment. The CDR3 contains 12 residues. Germline V gives CDR1 LGHNT, CDR2 FRNRAP. Trimming stripped 5 bases from V and 7 bases from J, with 8 bases between. Original handling: It was from reference gene primer amplification that nucleated cell counts were estimated. Using immunoSEQ multiplex PCR, the repertoire was profiled, and TCRdb retains in-frame clones only, with some absent. V, J and clone size were drawn from that table, and D and trimming were deduced from the DNA. The sample records about 82,000 clones, roughly 90% being singletons.

This chain links TRBV12-5 with TRBJ2-2; unclear D gene. This TCR derives from a woman aged 45 to 65 with acute COVID-19. What was sequenced was PBMCs or T cells enriched from blood (not recorded which). The DNA of the CDR3 is TGTGCTAGTGGTCCCCTCAGCGGGGAGCTGTTTTTT. This codes for CASGPLSGELFF.